This paragraph covers one T cell receptor (beta chain) sequence. As yet, its antigen is unknown. The germline V gene has CDR1 SEHNR and CDR2 FQNEAQ (reference sequence). The length of the CDR3 is 14 residues. Trimming removed 7 bases at V and 7 bases at J, with 19 bases between. The data were obtained in a study of T cell responses to AZD1222 COVID-19 vaccine. General observations from the study: In the spike-specific TCR repertoire, nearly half reportedly target unmutated variant regions. Seropositive at baseline were only a handful of AZD1222 recipients. Regions 160-218 and 743-854 dominated among vaccine-associated CD4 TCRs spanning spike.

Data came from immunoSEQ multiplex PCR; TCRdb stores just in-frame clones and leaves some out. The sample lists about 180,000 clones; 88% were seen once. The chain joins TRBV7-9 to TRBJ1-1, with D tentatively TRBD1 (5 bases). The sequence was collected from an adult who received the AZD1222 COVID-19 vaccine. This sample comprised peripheral blood, obtained 28 days after the second AZD1222 dose. The chain's CDR3 is CASISTPTGDEAFF. The CDR3 coding sequence is TGTGCCAGCATCTCAACCCCCACGGGGGATGAAGCTTTCTTT.